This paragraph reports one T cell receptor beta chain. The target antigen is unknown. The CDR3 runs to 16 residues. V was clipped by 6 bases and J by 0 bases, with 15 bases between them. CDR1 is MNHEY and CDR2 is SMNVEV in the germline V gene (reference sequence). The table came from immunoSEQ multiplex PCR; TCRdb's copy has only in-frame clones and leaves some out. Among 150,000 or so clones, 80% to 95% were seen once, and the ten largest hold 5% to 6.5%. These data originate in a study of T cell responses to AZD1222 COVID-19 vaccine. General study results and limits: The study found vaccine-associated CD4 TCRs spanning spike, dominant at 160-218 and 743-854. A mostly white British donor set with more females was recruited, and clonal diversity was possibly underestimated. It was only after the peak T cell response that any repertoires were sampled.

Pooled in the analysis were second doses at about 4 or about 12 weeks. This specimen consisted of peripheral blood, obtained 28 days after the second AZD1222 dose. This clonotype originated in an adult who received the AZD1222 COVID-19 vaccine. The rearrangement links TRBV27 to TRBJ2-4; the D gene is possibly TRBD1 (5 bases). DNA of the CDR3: TGTGCCAGCAGCCCTGACAGTCCACTAGCCAAAAACATTCAGTACTTC. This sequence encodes CASSPDSPLAKNIQYF.